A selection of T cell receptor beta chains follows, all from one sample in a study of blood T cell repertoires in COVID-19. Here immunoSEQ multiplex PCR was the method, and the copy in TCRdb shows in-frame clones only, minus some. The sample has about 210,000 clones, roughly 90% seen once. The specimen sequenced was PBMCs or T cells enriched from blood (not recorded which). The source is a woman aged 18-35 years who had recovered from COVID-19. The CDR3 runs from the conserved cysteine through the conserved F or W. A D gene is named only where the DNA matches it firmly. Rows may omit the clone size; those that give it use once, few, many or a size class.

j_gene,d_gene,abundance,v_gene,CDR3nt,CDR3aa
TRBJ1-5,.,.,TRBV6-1,TGTGCCAGCAGTGAAGCGCTCGACGGGAATCAGCCCCAGCATTTT,CASSEALDGNQPQHF
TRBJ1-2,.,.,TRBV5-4,TGTGCCAGCAGCTTGCCCTCTCTTGGCAGGAACTATGGCTACACCTTC,CASSLPSLGRNYGYTF
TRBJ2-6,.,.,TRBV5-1,TGCGCCAGCACCCCCTTTGTAGCATCTGGGGCCAACGTCCTGACTTTC,CASTPFVASGANVLTF
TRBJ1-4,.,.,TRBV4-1,TGCGCCAGCAGCCGAATCAGTGAAAAACTGTTTTTT,CASSRISEKLFF
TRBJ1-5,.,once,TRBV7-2,TGTGCCAGCAGTACAGGGTATCAGCCCCAGCATTTT,CASSTGYQPQHF
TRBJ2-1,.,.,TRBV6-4,TGTGCCAGCAGTAAGGAGGCAACCTCCTACAATGAGCAGTTCTTC,CASSKEATSYNEQFF
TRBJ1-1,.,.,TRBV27,TGTGCCAGCAGGATCGACAGAATGAACACTGAAGCTTTCTTT,CASRIDRMNTEAFF
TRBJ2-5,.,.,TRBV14,TGTGCCAGCAGCCTCGAGGGTGCACAAGAGACCCAGTACTTC,CASSLEGAQETQYF
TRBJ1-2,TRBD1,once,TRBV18,TGTGCCAGCTCTATGGAGGGGGCGGATGGCTACACCTTC,CASSMEGADGYTF
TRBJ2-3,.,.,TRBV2,TGTGCCAGCAGTGATGTGGGGCGCACAGATACGCAGTATTTT,CASSDVGRTDTQYF
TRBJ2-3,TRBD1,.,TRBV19,TGTGCCAGTAGTATAGCCCCCGGACAGGGCGCAGATACGCAGTATTTT,CASSIAPGQGADTQYF
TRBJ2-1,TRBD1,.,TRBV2,TGTGCCAGCAGTGCCGGGGACAGCTACAATGAGCAGTTCTTC,CASSAGDSYNEQFF
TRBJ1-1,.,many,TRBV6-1,TGTGCCAGCAGTGAAGCGGAGGGCACAATGAACACTGAAGCTTTCTTT,CASSEAEGTMNTEAFF
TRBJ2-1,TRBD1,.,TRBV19,TGTGCCAGTAGTTCCCGACAGGGAAATTCCCTTCACAATGAGCAGTTCTTC,CASSSRQGNSLHNEQFF
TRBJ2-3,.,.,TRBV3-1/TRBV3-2,TGTGCCAGCAGCCAAGATCGGCGTCAGGGAGGTACAGATACGCAGTATTTT,CASSQDRRQGGTDTQYF
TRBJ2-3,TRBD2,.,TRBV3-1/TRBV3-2,TGTGCCAGCAGCCAATCCAGCGGGGGGGCGTGGGGCACAGATACGCAGTATTTT,CASSQSSGGAWGTDTQYF
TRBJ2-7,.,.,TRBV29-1,TGCAGCGTTGAGGTGACGGGGACCTACGAGCAGTACTTC,CSVEVTGTYEQYF
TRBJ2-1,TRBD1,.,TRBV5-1,TGCGCCAGCAGCTTAGGGGAGACAGGGGCATACAATGAGCAGTTCTTC,CASSLGETGAYNEQFF
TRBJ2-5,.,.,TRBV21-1,TGTGCCAGCAGCAAAACGGGTATTAACGACCCCCGAGAGACCCAGTACTTC,CASSKTGINDPRETQYF
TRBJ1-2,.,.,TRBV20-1,TGCAGTGCTACAGGGCGCTATGGCTACACCTTC,CSATGRYGYTF
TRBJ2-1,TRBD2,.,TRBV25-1,TGTGCCAGCAGTAGCCTCCTAGCGGGGGACTACAATGAGCAGTTCTTC,CASSSLLAGDYNEQFF
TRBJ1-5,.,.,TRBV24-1,TGTGCCACCAGTGATTCCCAGGGATTTCAGCCCCAGCATTTT,CATSDSQGFQPQHF
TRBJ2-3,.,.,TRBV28,TGTGCCAGCAAGGGGTATCTAAGGGAAGATACGCAGTATTTT,CASKGYLREDTQYF
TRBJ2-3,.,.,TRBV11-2,TGTGCCAGCAGCTTGGGGGGAGATACGCAGTATTTT,CASSLGGDTQYF
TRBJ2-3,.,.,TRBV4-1,TGCGCCAGCAGCCAAGCCGGGGTGGGAACAGATACGCAGTATTTT,CASSQAGVGTDTQYF
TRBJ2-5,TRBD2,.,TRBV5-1,TGCGCCAGCAGCTCGGAACTAGCGGGGGGCGTTGGGGAGACCCAGTACTTC,CASSSELAGGVGETQYF
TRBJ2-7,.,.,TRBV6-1,TGTGCCAGCAGTGAATTGAGGGTTGAGCAGTACTTC,CASSELRVEQYF
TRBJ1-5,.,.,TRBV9,TGTGCCAGCAGCGTAAGCAGCAATCAGCCCCAGCATTTT,CASSVSSNQPQHF
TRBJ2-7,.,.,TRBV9,TGTGCCAGCAGCGCCGGACAGGGAGGGGGCTACGAGCAGTACTTC,CASSAGQGGGYEQYF
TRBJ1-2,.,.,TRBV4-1,TGCGCCAGCAGACCACTAGGGACAAAAGTGTATGGCTACACCTTC,CASRPLGTKVYGYTF
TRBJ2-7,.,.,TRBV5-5,TGTGCCAGCAGCTTGGTTTACAGTACCTACGAGCAGTACTTC,CASSLVYSTYEQYF
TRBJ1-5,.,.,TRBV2,TGTGCCAGCAGTGAAGACCTTGGAGGGATGGGCAATCAGCCCCAGCATTTT,CASSEDLGGMGNQPQHF
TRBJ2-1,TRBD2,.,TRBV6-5,TGTGCCAGTTTAGCGGGGGGGCCACAGGGGCAGCAGTTCTTC,CASLAGGPQGQQFF
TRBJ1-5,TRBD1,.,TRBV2,TGTGCCAGCAGTCAACAAACAGGGGGTCAGCCCCAGCATTTT,CASSQQTGGQPQHF
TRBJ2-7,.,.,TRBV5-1,TGCGCCAGCAGCTTTTACAGGGACGAGCAGTACTTC,CASSFYRDEQYF
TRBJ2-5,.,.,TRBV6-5,TGTGCCAGCAGTTCCCGCGGGATACCGCAATACTTC,CASSSRGIPQYF
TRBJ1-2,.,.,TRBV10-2,TGCGCCAGCAGTGAGTTAACAGGTTCGTCGTACTATGGCTACACCTTC,CASSELTGSSYYGYTF
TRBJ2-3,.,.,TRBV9,TGTGCCAGCAGCGTCTCCGGGGAGATTGCGCAGTATTTT,CASSVSGEIAQYF
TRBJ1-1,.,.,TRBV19,TGTGCCAGTAGGGTTGGGCTGAACACTGAAGCTTTCTTT,CASRVGLNTEAFF
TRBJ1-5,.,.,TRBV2,TGTGCCAGCAGCCCCCAGGGCAATCAGCCCCAGCATTTT,CASSPQGNQPQHF
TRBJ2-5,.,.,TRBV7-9,TGTGCCAGCAGCTTAGCAGAACAGGGAACCGGGACCCAGTACTTC,CASSLAEQGTGTQYF
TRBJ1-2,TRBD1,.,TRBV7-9,TGTGCCAGCAGCTCCCCGACGCGGGACAGGGCGACTAACTATGGCTACACCTTC,CASSSPTRDRATNYGYTF
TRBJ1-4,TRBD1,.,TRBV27,TGTGCCAGCAGTGCCGACAGGGGGAGTAATGAAAAACTGTTTTTT,CASSADRGSNEKLFF
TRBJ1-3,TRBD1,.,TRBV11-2,TGTGCCAGCAGCCTAGGGACAGGGCCTCCCATATATTTT,CASSLGTGPPIYF
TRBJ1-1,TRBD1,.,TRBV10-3,TGTGCCATCAGTGACAGGACAGGACGTGAAGCTTTCTTT,CAISDRTGREAFF
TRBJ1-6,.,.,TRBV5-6,TGTGCCAGCAGCTTGGCCCTAGGCAGGGATTCACCCCTCCACTTT,CASSLALGRDSPLHF
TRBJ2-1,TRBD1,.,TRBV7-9,TGTGCCAGCAGCCCCCGGGACAGAGCCTACAATGAGCAGTTCTTC,CASSPRDRAYNEQFF
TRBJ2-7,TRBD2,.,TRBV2,TGTGCCAGCAGTCCGGGACTAGCGCGTTACGAGCAGTACTTC,CASSPGLARYEQYF
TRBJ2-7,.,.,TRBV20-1,TGCAGTGCTAGAGATAACAGGGAGCAGTACTTC,CSARDNREQYF
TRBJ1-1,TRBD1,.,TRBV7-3,TGTGCCAGCAGACACCTCTATACAGGGGTGGGAGCTTTCTTT,CASRHLYTGVGAFF
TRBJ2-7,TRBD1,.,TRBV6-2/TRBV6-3,TGTGCCAGCAGTGGGCGATGGACAGGGAAGACCTACGAGCAGTACTTC,CASSGRWTGKTYEQYF
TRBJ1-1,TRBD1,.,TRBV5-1,TGCGCCAGCAGCCAGGGACAGATATGGAACACTGAAGCTTTCTTT,CASSQGQIWNTEAFF
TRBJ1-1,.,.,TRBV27,TGTGCCAGCAGTTTTGTAGCCGACAGTGAAGCTTTCTTT,CASSFVADSEAFF
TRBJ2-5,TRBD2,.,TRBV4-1,TGCGCCAGCAGCCAAGCGGCTAGCGGGGAAAGCCTCTTCGGAGAGACCCAGTACTTC,CASSQAASGESLFGETQYF
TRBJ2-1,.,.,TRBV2,TGTGCCAGCAGTGGTTATGACAGGAGCTCCTACAATGAGCAGTTCTTC,CASSGYDRSSYNEQFF